Listed below are T cell receptor beta chains from one sample, sequenced in a study of cytomegalovirus exposure and HLA in healthy donors. Sequencing used immunoSEQ multiplex PCR; TCRdb keeps in-frame clones, though not all of them. The sample includes about 130,000 clones, around three quarters of them seen just once. Sequenced material: PBMCs. The receptors here all came from a man between 18 and 35 years old in good health and CMV-seronegative. CDR3s include the opening cysteine and the closing phenylalanine or tryptophan. D genes are given only for firm matches. Only some rows state a clone size, as once, few, many or a class for expanded clones.

J gene | V gene | clone size | D gene | CDR3 DNA | CDR3 protein
TRBJ1-1 | TRBV29-1 | - | - | TGCAGCGCTCAGGGGAATAAGAACACTGAAGCTTTCTTT | CSAQGNKNTEAFF
TRBJ2-5 | TRBV7-9 | - | TRBD2 | TGTTCCAGCAGCTTAGGACCAATGGGGACTAGCACAGAGACCCAGTACTTC | CSSSLGPMGTSTETQYF
TRBJ2-7 | TRBV4-2 | - | TRBD2 | TGTGCCAGCAGCCAAGGTCGGTCAACAGCCGGGACTAGCGGGAGCCACGAGCAGTACTTC | CASSQGRSTAGTSGSHEQYF
TRBJ2-7 | TRBV7-9 | - | TRBD2 | TGTGCCAGCAGGACTAGCGGGAGGGTCTACGAGCAGTACTTC | CASRTSGRVYEQYF
TRBJ2-6 | TRBV7-3 | - | - | TGTGCCAGCAGCTTAACCCTCTCTGGGGCCAACGTCCTGACTTTC | CASSLTLSGANVLTF
TRBJ2-7 | TRBV4-3 | - | - | TGCGCCAGCAGCCAAGGACTATCCTACGAGCAGTACTTC | CASSQGLSYEQYF
TRBJ2-7 | TRBV4-2 | - | TRBD1 | TGTGCCAGCAGCCTCAATCACGGGACAGTCAACGAGCAGTACTTC | CASSLNHGTVNEQYF
TRBJ2-6 | TRBV9 | once | - | TGTGCCAGCAGCGTAAACGCGCAGGCGTTGGGTGGGGCCAACGTCCTGACTTTC | CASSVNAQALGGANVLTF
TRBJ2-1 | TRBV9 | - | TRBD2 | TGTGCCAGCACACCTAGCGGGACGAGTAACAATGAGCAGTTCTTC | CASTPSGTSNNEQFF
TRBJ2-7 | TRBV7-9 | - | TRBD2 | TGTGCCAGCAGCTTAGTTGGTAGCGGGATGGGCGAGCAGTACTTC | CASSLVGSGMGEQYF
TRBJ1-1 | TRBV28 | - | - | TGTGCCAGCAGCAGGGATGCGACTGAAGCTTTCTTT | CASSRDATEAFF
TRBJ2-5 | TRBV18 | - | - | TGTGCCAGCTCACCAGGGATGGGGCAGGGTGAACGAGAGACCCAGTACTTC | CASSPGMGQGERETQYF
TRBJ2-1 | TRBV7-8 | - | TRBD2 | TGTGCCAGCAGCCGAGCGGGAGAGTGGGACAATGAGCAGTTCTTC | CASSRAGEWDNEQFF
TRBJ1-3 | TRBV18 | - | TRBD1 | TGTGCCAGCTCACTGTCGTCAGGGGGCACTGGAAACACCATATATTTT | CASSLSSGGTGNTIYF
TRBJ2-1 | TRBV7-9 | - | TRBD2 | TGTGCCAGCAGCTTGGGGACTAGCGGGAGGAACAATGAGCAGTTCTTC | CASSLGTSGRNNEQFF
TRBJ1-1 | TRBV5-4 | few | - | TGTGCCAGCAGCCGTCCGGAGATTTTGAACACTGAAGCTTTCTTT | CASSRPEILNTEAFF
TRBJ1-4 | TRBV25-1 | - | TRBD1 | TGTGCCAGCAGTGTCTCCGGGACAGGGGGCGAAAAACTGTTTTTT | CASSVSGTGGEKLFF
TRBJ2-3 | TRBV5-6 | few | - | TGTGCCAGCAGCGGGGAGCGATCAGATACGCAGTATTTT | CASSGERSDTQYF
TRBJ1-5 | TRBV9 | - | - | TGTGCCAGCAGCGTAGATTCGACAGGCAATCAGCCCCAGCATTTT | CASSVDSTGNQPQHF
TRBJ2-1 | TRBV6-5 | - | TRBD2 | TGTGCCAGCAGAGGGACTAGCGGGAGCCACAATGAGCAGTTCTTC | CASRGTSGSHNEQFF
TRBJ1-5 | TRBV6-6 | medium-sized | - | TGTGCCAGCAGTACCGGGAACAATCAGCCCCAGCATTTT | CASSTGNNQPQHF
TRBJ2-5 | TRBV7-3 | - | - | TGTGCCAGCAGCCCCGGGACAATCGCCCAAGAGACCCAGTACTTC | CASSPGTIAQETQYF
TRBJ1-2 | TRBV5-1 | - | TRBD1 | TGCGCCAGCAGCTTGGGAGGACAGGGAAGTGGCTACACCTTC | CASSLGGQGSGYTF
TRBJ2-7 | TRBV28 | - | TRBD2 | TGTGCCAGCACCCCACGGAGGAATAGCGGGAGTCTCCACGAGCAGTACTTC | CASTPRRNSGSLHEQYF
TRBJ1-1 | TRBV5-1 | few | TRBD1 | TGCGCCAGCACCGGGACAGGGGGTCTGAACACTGAAGCTTTCTTT | CASTGTGGLNTEAFF
TRBJ2-7 | TRBV2 | - | - | TGTGCCAGCAGTGAAGCCGGGCTGGGGGCGGGTTACGAGCAGTACTTC | CASSEAGLGAGYEQYF
TRBJ1-1 | TRBV6-6 | - | - | TGTGCCAGCAGGGATCAGGGCCTATGGACTGAAGCTTTCTTT | CASRDQGLWTEAFF
TRBJ2-5 | TRBV18 | - | TRBD1 | TGTGCCAGCTCACCACCCGGGGGACAGGCGATCCACCAAGAGACCCAGTACTTC | CASSPPGGQAIHQETQYF
TRBJ1-2 | TRBV11-2 | - | - | TGTGCCAGCAGCTTATTCGACGCAGGGCGGTATGGCTACACCTTC | CASSLFDAGRYGYTF
TRBJ1-1 | TRBV27 | - | TRBD1 | TGTGCCACCAAAGCCTCTACCGGGACAGCGAACACTGAAGCTTTCTTT | CATKASTGTANTEAFF
TRBJ2-1 | TRBV14 | - | - | TGTGCCAGCAGCCAAGATTTGTTCAGGCACTACAATGAGCAGTTCTTC | CASSQDLFRHYNEQFF
TRBJ2-5 | TRBV7-9 | few | TRBD2 | TGTGCCAGTACCACTAGCGTCCAAGAGACCCAGTACTTC | CASTTSVQETQYF
TRBJ1-5 | TRBV18 | - | - | TGTGCCAGCTCACCAGGGACTACTAGTCAGCCCCAGCATTTT | CASSPGTTSQPQHF
TRBJ1-2 | TRBV9 | - | TRBD1 | TGTGCCAGCAGCACAAACCGGGACAGGCTTGGCTACACCTTC | CASSTNRDRLGYTF
TRBJ2-2 | TRBV5-6 | - | - | TGTGCCAGCAGCCTGGAGGGACAGAGAAAAACCGGGGAGCTGTTTTTT | CASSLEGQRKTGELFF
TRBJ1-2 | TRBV5-6 | - | TRBD1 | TGTGCCAGCAGCTTGGACAGGACAGGCTATGGCTACACCTTC | CASSLDRTGYGYTF
TRBJ2-3 | TRBV11-2 | - | - | TGTGCCAGCAGCTTAGACCCCTCAACCCCTACCACAGATACGCAGTATTTT | CASSLDPSTPTTDTQYF
TRBJ2-7 | TRBV7-9 | - | - | TGTTCCAGCAGCCGGGGACTCGAAATCTACGAGCAGTACTTC | CSSSRGLEIYEQYF
TRBJ2-1 | TRBV5-4 | once | TRBD2 | TGTGCCAGCAGCATAGCGGGAGGGCCGTGGAATGAGCAGTTCTTC | CASSIAGGPWNEQFF
TRBJ2-1 | TRBV10-2 | - | TRBD2 | TGCGCCAGCAGGACTAGCGGTTACAATGAGCAGTTCTTC | CASRTSGYNEQFF
TRBJ2-7 | TRBV11-2 | - | - | TGTGCCAGCAGCTTAGATCTCGGAACGGGGTCCTACGAGCAGTACTTC | CASSLDLGTGSYEQYF
TRBJ2-5 | TRBV9 | - | - | TGTGCCAGCAGCGTAGGCCCGGGGATAACGGAGACCCAGTACTTC | CASSVGPGITETQYF
TRBJ2-5 | TRBV12-5 | few | TRBD2 | TGTGCTAGTGGTTTGACCTCCCCGGGACTAGCTTTTCAAGAGACCCAGTACTTC | CASGLTSPGLAFQETQYF
TRBJ2-2 | TRBV19 | - | - | TGTGCCAGTAGTATCCCTTCTTGGCGGCAGTCCGGGGAGCTGTTTTTT | CASSIPSWRQSGELFF
TRBJ2-5 | TRBV5-5 | - | - | TGTGCCAGCAGCCGCGGAGGCCAAGAGACCCAGTACTTC | CASSRGGQETQYF
TRBJ2-7 | TRBV9 | - | TRBD2 | TGTGCCAGCAGCGAATACCTGGGGACTAGCGGAGCGTACGAGCAGTACTTC | CASSEYLGTSGAYEQYF
TRBJ2-3 | TRBV2 | - | TRBD1 | TGTGCCGACAGGGGTGAGGATACGCAGTATTTT | CADRGEDTQYF
TRBJ1-5 | TRBV6-1 | - | - | TGTGCCAGCAGCGGTTGGACAGCCAATCAGCCCCAGCATTTT | CASSGWTANQPQHF
TRBJ2-3 | TRBV29-1 | few | - | TGCAGCGCCGAAATCGGTACAGATACGCAGTATTTT | CSAEIGTDTQYF
TRBJ1-4 | TRBV11-2 | few | - | TGTGCCAGCAGCACCCGGGAAAATGAAAAACTGTTTTTT | CASSTRENEKLFF
TRBJ2-5 | TRBV5-1 | - | - | TGCGCCAGCAGCTTGGGACGGGAAGAGACCCAGTACTTC | CASSLGREETQYF
TRBJ1-1 | TRBV5-1 | once | TRBD1 | TGCGCCAGCGAGAGTGGACAGGGGGCCGCTGAAGCTTTCTTT | CASESGQGAAEAFF
TRBJ2-2 | TRBV7-2 | - | - | TGTGCCAGCAGCTCCTCGGACACCCACGCGAACACCGGGGAGCTGTTTTTT | CASSSSDTHANTGELFF